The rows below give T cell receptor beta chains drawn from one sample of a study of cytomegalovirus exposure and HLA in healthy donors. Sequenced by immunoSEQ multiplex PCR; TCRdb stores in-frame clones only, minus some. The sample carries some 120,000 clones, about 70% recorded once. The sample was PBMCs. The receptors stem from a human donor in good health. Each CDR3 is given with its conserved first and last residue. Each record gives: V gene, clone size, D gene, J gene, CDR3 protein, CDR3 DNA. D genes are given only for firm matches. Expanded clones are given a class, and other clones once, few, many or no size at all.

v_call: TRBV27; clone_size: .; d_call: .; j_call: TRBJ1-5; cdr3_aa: CASSLFSGVSNQPQHF; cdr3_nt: TGTGCCAGCAGTTTATTCTCAGGGGTTAGCAATCAGCCCCAGCATTTT
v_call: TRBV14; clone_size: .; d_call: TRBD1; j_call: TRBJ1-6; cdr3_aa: CASSQAGTGGVRNSPLHF; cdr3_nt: TGTGCCAGCAGCCAAGCCGGGACAGGGGGAGTAAGGAATTCACCCCTCCACTTT
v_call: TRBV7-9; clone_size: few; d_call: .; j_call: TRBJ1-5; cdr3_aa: CASSPFGGNGNQPQHF; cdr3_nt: TGTGCCAGCAGCCCCTTCGGAGGGAACGGCAATCAGCCCCAGCATTTT
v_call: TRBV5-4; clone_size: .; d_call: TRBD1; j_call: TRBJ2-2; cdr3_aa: CASSFTGTGGTGELFF; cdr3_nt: TGTGCCAGCAGCTTTACCGGGACAGGGGGTACCGGGGAGCTGTTTTTT
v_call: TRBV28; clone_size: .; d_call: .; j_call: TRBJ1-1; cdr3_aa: CASWTVTNTEAFF; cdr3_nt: TGTGCCAGTTGGACAGTCACGAACACTGAAGCTTTCTTT
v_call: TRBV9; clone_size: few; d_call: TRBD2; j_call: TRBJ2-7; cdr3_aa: CASSQRAGGPYEQYF; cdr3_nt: TGTGCCAGCAGCCAGCGGGCGGGAGGGCCCTACGAGCAGTACTTC
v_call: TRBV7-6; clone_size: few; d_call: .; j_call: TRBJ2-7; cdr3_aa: CASSSDRYEQYF; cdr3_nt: TGTGCCAGCAGCTCAGACAGATACGAGCAGTACTTC
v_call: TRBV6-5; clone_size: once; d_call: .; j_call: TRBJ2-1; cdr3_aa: CASMRGGGNEQFF; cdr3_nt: TGTGCCAGCATGAGAGGGGGGGGCAATGAGCAGTTCTTC
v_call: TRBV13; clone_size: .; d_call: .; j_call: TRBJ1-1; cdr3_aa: CASSLSPPDSRTEAFF; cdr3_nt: TGTGCCAGCAGCTTAAGCCCCCCGGACAGCCGCACTGAAGCTTTCTTT
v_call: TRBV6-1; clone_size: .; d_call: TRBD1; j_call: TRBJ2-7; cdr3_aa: CASSVTGTGSYEQYF; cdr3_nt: TGTGCCAGCAGCGTAACCGGGACAGGGTCCTACGAGCAGTACTTC
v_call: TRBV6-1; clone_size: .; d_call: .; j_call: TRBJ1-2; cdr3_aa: CASSETLTGVYGYTF; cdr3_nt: TGTGCCAGCAGTGAAACCCTGACAGGCGTCTATGGCTACACCTTC
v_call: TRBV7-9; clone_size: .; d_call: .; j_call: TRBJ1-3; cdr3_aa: CASSPEQGFASGNTIYF; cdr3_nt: TGTGCCAGCAGCCCGGAACAGGGTTTTGCATCTGGAAACACCATATATTTT
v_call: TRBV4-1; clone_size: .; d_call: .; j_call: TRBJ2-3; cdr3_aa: CASSQEDRFTDTQYF; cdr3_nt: TGCGCCAGCAGCCAAGAAGATCGGTTCACAGATACGCAGTATTTT
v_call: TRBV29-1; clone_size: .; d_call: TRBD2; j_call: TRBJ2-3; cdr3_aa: CSVGLAGSSTDTQYF; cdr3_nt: TGCAGCGTCGGACTAGCGGGATCTAGCACAGATACGCAGTATTTT
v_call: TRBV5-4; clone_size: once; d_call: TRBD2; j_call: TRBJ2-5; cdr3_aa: CASSQRTSGTRETQYF; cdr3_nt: TGTGCCAGCAGCCAAAGGACTAGCGGGACTCGGGAGACCCAGTACTTC
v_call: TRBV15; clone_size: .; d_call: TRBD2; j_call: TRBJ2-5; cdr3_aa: CATTNPSGGETQYF; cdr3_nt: TGTGCCACCACCAACCCTAGCGGGGGAGAGACCCAGTACTTC
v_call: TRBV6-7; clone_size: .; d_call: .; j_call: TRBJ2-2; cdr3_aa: CASSTDYPNTGELFF; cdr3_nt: TGTGCCAGCAGTACAGACTACCCGAACACCGGGGAGCTGTTTTTT
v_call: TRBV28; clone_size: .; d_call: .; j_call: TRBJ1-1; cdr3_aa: CASRISGILTEAFF; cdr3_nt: TGTGCCAGCAGGATTTCAGGGATTCTAACTGAAGCTTTCTTT
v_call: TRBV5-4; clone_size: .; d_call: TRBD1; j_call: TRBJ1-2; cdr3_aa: CASSSQGALGYGYTF; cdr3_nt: TGTGCCAGCAGCTCGCAGGGGGCACTTGGCTATGGCTACACCTTC
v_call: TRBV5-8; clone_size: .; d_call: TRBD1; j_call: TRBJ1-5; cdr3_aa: CASSSGQGLGNQPQHF; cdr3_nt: TGTGCCAGCAGCTCGGGACAGGGTCTGGGCAATCAGCCCCAGCATTTT
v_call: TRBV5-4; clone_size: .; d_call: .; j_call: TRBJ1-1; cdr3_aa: CASSSNTFDWRDTEAFF; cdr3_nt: TGTGCCAGCAGCTCCAACACCTTCGACTGGCGGGACACTGAAGCTTTCTTT
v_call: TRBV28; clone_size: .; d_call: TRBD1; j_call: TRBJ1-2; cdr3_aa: CASRTGGNYGYTF; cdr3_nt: TGTGCCAGCAGGACAGGGGGCAACTATGGCTACACCTTC
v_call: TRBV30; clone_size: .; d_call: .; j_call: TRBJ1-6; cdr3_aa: CAWSPPGDSPLHF; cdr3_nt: TGTGCCTGGAGTCCCCCAGGGGATTCACCCCTCCACTTT
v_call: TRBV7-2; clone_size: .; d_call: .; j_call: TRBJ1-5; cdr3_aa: CASSLRGGADQPQHF; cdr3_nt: TGTGCCAGCAGCCTTCGTGGCGGGGCAGATCAGCCCCAGCATTTT
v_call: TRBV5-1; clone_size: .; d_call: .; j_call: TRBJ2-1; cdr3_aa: CASSPPVGGGLNEQFF; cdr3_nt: TGCGCCAGCAGCCCCCCCGTGGGGGGGGGCTTGAATGAGCAGTTCTTC
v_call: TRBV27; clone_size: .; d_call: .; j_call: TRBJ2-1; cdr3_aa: CASSLWFEGPYNEQFF; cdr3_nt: TGTGCCAGCAGTTTATGGTTTGAGGGCCCGTACAATGAGCAGTTCTTC